Reported below is one T cell receptor beta chain. As yet, its antigen is unknown. Data came from immunoSEQ multiplex PCR; TCRdb stores just in-frame clones and leaves some out. Of 50,000 to 65,000 clones listed, roughly four fifths are singletons. The source of the sample is a study of OX40 agonist ivuxolimab in advanced cancers. Findings and caveats of the study: Certain nonresponders additionally had low normalized T-cell clonal expansion.

V lost 6 bases, J lost 2 bases, and 1 base stayed unmatched. This CDR3 has 13 residues. Germline V gives CDR1 SGHRS, CDR2 YFSETQ. The material sequenced was CD4+ or CD8+ T cells sorted from blood, taken in a trial of the OX40 agonist ivuxolimab. The TCR sequence derives from an adult with an advanced solid tumor such as melanoma, head and neck, liver or kidney cancer. This chain uses TRBV5-1 with TRBJ1-4; 7 bases fit TRBD1. CDR3 amino acids: CASTTGTNEKLFF. CDR3 DNA sequence: TGCGCCAGCACGACAGGGACTAATGAAAAACTGTTTTTT.